A selection of T cell receptor beta chains follows, all from one sample in a study of technical replicates of blood from several donors. Assay: immunoSEQ multiplex PCR; the TCRdb copy retains only in-frame clones and omits some. The table includes about 97,000 clones, approximately 96% detected once. The sequenced sample consisted of T cells isolated from PBMCs. These receptors were collected from a human donor in good health. Each CDR3 is given with its conserved first and last residue. D genes are given only for firm matches. Some rows mark clone size as missing; the rest say once, few, many or name a class of expanded clone.

J,D,size,V,DNA,CDR3
TRBJ1-1,.,.,TRBV2,TGTGCCACTTGGAACTCGGGAAGGACTGAAGCTTTCTTT,CATWNSGRTEAFF
TRBJ1-5,.,.,TRBV15,TGTGCCACCAGCAGCCTGCGACAGGCCCGGAGGCATTTT,CATSSLRQARRHF
TRBJ1-5,.,.,TRBV5-1,TGCGCCAGCAGCTTGGGAGGTTTCAATCAGCCCCAGCATTTT,CASSLGGFNQPQHF
TRBJ2-3,TRBD2,.,TRBV9,TGTGCCAGCACCCCAAGTTCACTAGCGGGGGGCACAGATACGCAGTATTTT,CASTPSSLAGGTDTQYF
TRBJ2-7,TRBD2,.,TRBV5-1,TGCGCCAGCAGCATGGGACTACACGCCTACGAGCAGTACTTC,CASSMGLHAYEQYF
TRBJ2-2,TRBD2,.,TRBV9,TGTGCCAGCGAAGGAGGGGCGGGAGGGGGAACCGGGGAGCTGTTTTTT,CASEGGAGGGTGELFF
TRBJ2-7,TRBD2,.,TRBV4-1,TGCGCCAGCAGCCACGCGGGAGAAATCTACGAGCAGTACTTC,CASSHAGEIYEQYF
TRBJ1-1,.,.,TRBV7-2,TGTGCCAGCAGCTTCGGCACTGAAGCTTTCTTT,CASSFGTEAFF
TRBJ1-4,.,.,TRBV19,TGTGCCAGTAGTATCACAGGTGCAACTAATGAAAAACTGTTTTTT,CASSITGATNEKLFF
TRBJ1-5,.,.,TRBV16,TGTGCCAGCAGCCAATCTCGGGGGGCGGAGCAGCCCCAGCATTTT,CASSQSRGAEQPQHF
TRBJ1-1,.,.,TRBV19,TGTGCCAGTAGTATCGGGGGAAGCGCTGAAGCTTTCTTT,CASSIGGSAEAFF
TRBJ2-1,TRBD2,.,TRBV7-9,TGTGCCAGCAGCTTAGAGCGGGGTAGATGGTCAAGGAACAATGAGCAGTTCTTC,CASSLERGRWSRNNEQFF
TRBJ1-5,TRBD1,.,TRBV19,TGTGCCAGTAGTATTTTTGGGACAGGGGTGAGTAGCAATCAGCCCCAGCATTTT,CASSIFGTGVSSNQPQHF
TRBJ1-4,TRBD1,.,TRBV4-1,TGCGCCAGCAGGGCCGACAGGGAGGTTGAAAAACTGTTTTTT,CASRADREVEKLFF
TRBJ1-1,.,.,TRBV6-6,TGTGCCAGCAGTTTAAGCGAGAACACTGAAGCTTTCTTT,CASSLSENTEAFF
TRBJ2-3,TRBD2,.,TRBV25-1,TGTGCCAGCAGTTTACAAGCGGGGTCTAGCACAGATACGCAGTATTTT,CASSLQAGSSTDTQYF
TRBJ2-1,TRBD2,.,TRBV7-3,TGTGCCAGCAGCTCCTCTAGCGGGACGCTTTACAATGAGCAGTTCTTC,CASSSSSGTLYNEQFF
TRBJ1-2,TRBD1,.,TRBV29-1,TGCAGCGTTGTAGGGGACAGGGAATTTGGTGGCTACACCTTC,CSVVGDREFGGYTF
TRBJ1-3,.,.,TRBV7-6,TGTGCCAGCAGCCCTAATACTCCAGGGGCCTCTCTCTCTGGAAACACCATATATTTT,CASSPNTPGASLSGNTIYF
TRBJ2-7,.,.,TRBV4-1,TGCGCCAGCAGCCAAGGTCCAGGTTTTACCTACGAGCAGTACTTC,CASSQGPGFTYEQYF
TRBJ2-5,TRBD2,.,TRBV28,TGTGCCAGCAGTTTCGGGGGGATCCAAGAGACCCAGTACTTC,CASSFGGIQETQYF
TRBJ2-1,.,.,TRBV28,TGTGCCAGCAGTCACCGGACAGCGGTCTACAATGAGCAGTTCTTC,CASSHRTAVYNEQFF
TRBJ1-3,.,.,TRBV2,TGTGCCAGCAGCCCCGGGACAGGAAACACCATATATTTT,CASSPGTGNTIYF
TRBJ1-3,.,.,TRBV29-1,TGCAGCGTTGGTACAGTTACTGGAAACACCATATATTTT,CSVGTVTGNTIYF
TRBJ2-1,.,.,TRBV11-3,TGTGCCAGCAGCTTTGCGAACCAGGGGGGCAATGAGCAGTTCTTC,CASSFANQGGNEQFF
TRBJ2-3,TRBD2,.,TRBV7-9,TGTGCCAGCAGCTCGAGAGAGACTAGCGGGAGGGACACAGATACGCAGTATTTT,CASSSRETSGRDTDTQYF
TRBJ2-2,.,.,TRBV11-3,TGTGCCAGCAGCGTCAGGGGGGTACCCGGGGAGCTGTTTTTT,CASSVRGVPGELFF
TRBJ1-4,.,.,TRBV19,TGTGCCAGTAGTATACGCGGAGGAACTAATGAAAAACTGTTTTTT,CASSIRGGTNEKLFF
TRBJ2-3,TRBD2,.,TRBV7-9,TGTGCCAGCAGCCCCGCACTAGCGGCCTTCACAGATACGCAGTATTTT,CASSPALAAFTDTQYF
TRBJ1-1,TRBD1,few,TRBV4-1,TGCGCCAGCAGCCCACGGGCAGGGGGAGGCACTGAAGCTTTCTTT,CASSPRAGGGTEAFF
TRBJ2-7,.,few,TRBV6-6,TGTGCCAGCATGTTCGGGTTTAACTACGAGCAGTACTTC,CASMFGFNYEQYF
TRBJ2-3,TRBD2,.,TRBV5-1,TGCGCCAGCAGCTTGGTTAGGACTAGCGGCGCAGATACGCAGTATTTT,CASSLVRTSGADTQYF